Given below is one T cell receptor beta chain in context. The antigen is undetermined. The library was built from around 0.4 ug RNA with molecular barcoded adaptors for alpha/delta and beta/gamma chains. TCRdb recomputed calls from the reads with MiXCR, one row per CDR3 protein. The data show approximately 20,000 distinct CDR3 sequences, roughly a fifth seen once. This sample was included in a study of read filtering for tumor transcriptome and immune sequencing. Study-level points and caveats: Without single-read clonotypes, shared clonotype proportions correlated more between IR-seq and RNA-seq.

Trimming removed 2 bases from V and 7 bases from J, with 17 bases in between. The CDR3 consists of 15 residues. In germline, CDR1 is SGHVS, CDR2 FQNEAQ. This clonotype was sampled from a donor at least 40 years old with multiple myeloma. The sequenced sample consisted of a population of CD138-negative cells sorted from bone marrow. The V and J genes are TRBV7-8 and TRBJ1-1; tentative D call: TRBD1 (5 bases). In DNA, the CDR3 is TGTGCCAGCAGCTTATGGGACCCGAAGGACATTGAAGCTTTCTTT. Its translation is CASSLWDPKDIEAFF.